A single T cell receptor beta chain is shown here with its context. TCRdb redid the calling of the PCR reads with MiXCR, one entry per CDR3 protein. This table holds around 12,000 distinct CDR3 sequences, about half found once. This sample is part of a study of tumor-infiltrating lymphocytes in oesophageal squamous cell carcinoma. The CDR3 length is 14 residues. In germline, CDR1 is MNHNS, CDR2 SASEGT. The sequence was collected from a male donor with esophageal squamous cell carcinoma. Sequencing used normal esophageal tissue next to the tumor. The V and J genes are TRBV6-1 and TRBJ2-7; perhaps D is TRBD1 or TRBD2 (5 bases each). The end of the DNA fits TRBJ2-4 better, so the J call may be wrong. The CDR3 here is CASSEGTAKNIQYF. In nucleotides, the CDR3 is TGTGCCAGCAGTGAGGGGACAGCCAAAAACATTCAGTACTTC.